This is a list of T cell receptor beta chains from one sample in a study of T-cell memory formation after mild COVID-19. TCRdb re-analysed the 5' RACE reads in MiXCR, keeping a single row per CDR3 protein. The sample holds 120,000 to 150,000 distinct CDR3 sequences, around 5.8% seen once. Sample: PBMCs or a T cell subset sorted from them (not recorded which). The receptors stem from an adult woman who had mild COVID-19 (a few samples of this study predate the infection). Cell type and time point are not known. Each CDR3 is given with its conserved first and last residue. Each record gives: V gene, J gene, clone size, D gene, CDR3 DNA, CDR3 protein. A D gene is named only where the DNA matches it firmly. Where a row states a size, it is once, few, many or the class of an expanded clone; other rows omit it.

V gene: TRBV12-3/TRBV12-4; J gene: TRBJ1-4; clone size: few; D gene: -; CDR3 DNA: TGTGCCAGCAGTTCGAGCTCCCGGGAACTGTTTTTT; CDR3 protein: CASSSSSRELFF
V gene: TRBV7-9; J gene: TRBJ1-2; clone size: many; D gene: -; CDR3 DNA: TGTGCCAGCAGCTCCCCCCAGGGAAGTGGCTACACCTTC; CDR3 protein: CASSSPQGSGYTF
V gene: TRBV12-3/TRBV12-4; J gene: TRBJ2-2; clone size: few; D gene: TRBD2; CDR3 DNA: TGTGCCAGCCGTAGCGGGGGGAACACCGGGGAGCTGTTTTTT; CDR3 protein: CASRSGGNTGELFF
V gene: TRBV7-7; J gene: TRBJ2-3; clone size: many; D gene: TRBD2; CDR3 DNA: TGTGCTAGCAGCCTCGGGACTAGCGGGAGCTCAGATACGCAGTATTTT; CDR3 protein: CASSLGTSGSSDTQYF
V gene: TRBV5-1; J gene: TRBJ2-1; clone size: -; D gene: TRBD1; CDR3 DNA: TGCGCCAGCAGGGCCGTGGGACAGGGGTCCGGTGAGCAGTTCTTC; CDR3 protein: CASRAVGQGSGEQFF
V gene: TRBV12-3/TRBV12-4; J gene: TRBJ2-6; clone size: -; D gene: TRBD2; CDR3 DNA: TGTGCCAGCAGTCCATCTAGCGGGAGCGTTAGCTCTGGGGCCAACGTCCTGACTTTC; CDR3 protein: CASSPSSGSVSSGANVLTF
V gene: TRBV5-1; J gene: TRBJ2-1; clone size: -; D gene: -; CDR3 DNA: TGCGCCAGCAGGGGGGAAGGTAGTCAGTTCTTC; CDR3 protein: CASRGEGSQFF
V gene: TRBV7-2; J gene: TRBJ2-7; clone size: few; D gene: -; CDR3 DNA: TGTGCCAGCAGCATCCCCTGGCAAACCTACGAGCAGTACTTC; CDR3 protein: CASSIPWQTYEQYF
V gene: TRBV18; J gene: TRBJ2-1; clone size: few; D gene: TRBD2; CDR3 DNA: TGTGCCAGCTCACCACGGCTAGCGGGAGGCTCTGAGCAGTTCTTC; CDR3 protein: CASSPRLAGGSEQFF
V gene: TRBV20-1; J gene: TRBJ1-5; clone size: many; D gene: TRBD1; CDR3 DNA: TGCAGTGCCTTCAGGACAGGGATGGATCAGCCCCAGCATTTT; CDR3 protein: CSAFRTGMDQPQHF
V gene: TRBV5-1; J gene: TRBJ2-1; clone size: -; D gene: TRBD1; CDR3 DNA: TGCGCCAGCAACCGGGACAGGGATACCGGGGAGCAGTTCTTC; CDR3 protein: CASNRDRDTGEQFF
V gene: TRBV5-6; J gene: TRBJ1-2; clone size: few; D gene: -; CDR3 DNA: TGTGCCAGCAGCCACCGGAGCGGGGAACACTATGGCTACACCTTC; CDR3 protein: CASSHRSGEHYGYTF
V gene: TRBV20-1; J gene: TRBJ1-1; clone size: many; D gene: -; CDR3 DNA: TGCAGTGCTAGAGACGGGAGGACCGAAGCTTTCTTT; CDR3 protein: CSARDGRTEAFF
V gene: TRBV30; J gene: TRBJ2-5; clone size: few; D gene: -; CDR3 DNA: TGTGCCTGGAGTGAATCCTGGGCAGGCCTCGGGGAGACCCAGTACTTC; CDR3 protein: CAWSESWAGLGETQYF
V gene: TRBV7-9; J gene: TRBJ2-7; clone size: many; D gene: TRBD2; CDR3 DNA: TGTGCCAGCAGCCTTCCGGGGACTAGCGGCACTACGCCTTACGAGCAGTACTTC; CDR3 protein: CASSLPGTSGTTPYEQYF
V gene: TRBV5-6; J gene: TRBJ2-2; clone size: -; D gene: TRBD2; CDR3 DNA: TGTGCCAGCAGCTTGACTAGCGGGGGAAACACCGGGGAGCTGTTTTTT; CDR3 protein: CASSLTSGGNTGELFF
V gene: TRBV7-3; J gene: TRBJ1-1; clone size: many; D gene: -; CDR3 DNA: TGTGCCAGCAGCATCCGTCAGGGGACTGAAGCTTTCTTT; CDR3 protein: CASSIRQGTEAFF
V gene: TRBV5-1; J gene: TRBJ1-1; clone size: many; D gene: -; CDR3 DNA: TGCGCCAGCAGCTTGGACATTTACACTGAAGCTTTCTTT; CDR3 protein: CASSLDIYTEAFF
V gene: TRBV7-9; J gene: TRBJ2-3; clone size: -; D gene: TRBD1; CDR3 DNA: TGTGCCAGCAGCGTGGGACAGAACACAGATACGCAGTATTTT; CDR3 protein: CASSVGQNTDTQYF
V gene: TRBV7-9; J gene: TRBJ2-1; clone size: few; D gene: TRBD2; CDR3 DNA: TGTGCCAGCCGCGGGAGGGCCGTCCTTAAAGATGAGCAGTTCTTC; CDR3 protein: CASRGRAVLKDEQFF
V gene: TRBV6-6; J gene: TRBJ1-1; clone size: -; D gene: TRBD1; CDR3 DNA: TGTGCCAGCGGAGACCCGGGACAGGTGAACACTGAAGCTTTCTTT; CDR3 protein: CASGDPGQVNTEAFF
V gene: TRBV5-1; J gene: TRBJ2-2; clone size: -; D gene: -; CDR3 DNA: TGCGCCAGCAGCTTGGTGGGGCGCGGGGACACCGGGGAGCTGTTTTTT; CDR3 protein: CASSLVGRGDTGELFF
V gene: TRBV30; J gene: TRBJ2-7; clone size: few; D gene: -; CDR3 DNA: TGTGCCTGGGTGGGCTACGAGCAGTACTTC; CDR3 protein: CAWVGYEQYF
V gene: TRBV12-3/TRBV12-4; J gene: TRBJ2-5; clone size: many; D gene: TRBD2; CDR3 DNA: TGTGCCAGCAGTTCCTTAGCGGGAGGAAAAGAGACCCAGTACTTC; CDR3 protein: CASSSLAGGKETQYF
V gene: TRBV20-1; J gene: TRBJ2-1; clone size: -; D gene: -; CDR3 DNA: TGCAGTTCCGACACTGGGAATGAGCAGTTCTTC; CDR3 protein: CSSDTGNEQFF
V gene: TRBV20-1; J gene: TRBJ1-2; clone size: many; D gene: TRBD1; CDR3 DNA: TGCAGTGCTAGAGGCCCGACAGGGGGGAGCTATGGCTACACCTTC; CDR3 protein: CSARGPTGGSYGYTF
V gene: TRBV21-1; J gene: TRBJ2-3; clone size: few; D gene: -; CDR3 DNA: TGTGCCAGCAGCAAAGTTAAGCTAGCGAGCACAGATACGCAGTATTTT; CDR3 protein: CASSKVKLASTDTQYF
V gene: TRBV24-1; J gene: TRBJ2-5; clone size: -; D gene: TRBD1; CDR3 DNA: TGTGCCACCAGTGAATCCTATAACAGACCCGGGACAGGAGCCCAAGAGACCCAGTACTTC; CDR3 protein: CATSESYNRPGTGAQETQYF
V gene: TRBV7-3; J gene: TRBJ1-1; clone size: many; D gene: -; CDR3 DNA: TGTGCCAGCAGCTTAAAAGGGGACACTGAAGCTTTCTTT; CDR3 protein: CASSLKGDTEAFF
V gene: TRBV5-1; J gene: TRBJ1-1; clone size: few; D gene: -; CDR3 DNA: TGCGCCAGCAGCTTGGGACAGACTCTGAACACTGAAGCTTTCTTT; CDR3 protein: CASSLGQTLNTEAFF
V gene: TRBV20-1; J gene: TRBJ1-6; clone size: many; D gene: TRBD1; CDR3 DNA: TGCAGTGCTTTTCGACAGGGCTCCTATAATTCACCCCTCCACTTT; CDR3 protein: CSAFRQGSYNSPLHF
V gene: TRBV7-6; J gene: TRBJ2-7; clone size: few; D gene: TRBD2; CDR3 DNA: TGTGCCAGCAGCTTAGGACTAGCGGACGCCTACGAGCAGTACTTC; CDR3 protein: CASSLGLADAYEQYF
V gene: TRBV5-5; J gene: TRBJ1-1; clone size: many; D gene: -; CDR3 DNA: TGTGCCAGCAGCCCCGACAGTGACACTGAAGCTTTCTTT; CDR3 protein: CASSPDSDTEAFF
V gene: TRBV6-1; J gene: TRBJ1-1; clone size: few; D gene: -; CDR3 DNA: TGTGCCAGCAGTGAAAGGAGCCCACAAAACACTGAAGCTTTCTTT; CDR3 protein: CASSERSPQNTEAFF
V gene: TRBV7-6; J gene: TRBJ2-7; clone size: -; D gene: TRBD1; CDR3 DNA: TGTGCCAGCAGCCAATCATACAGGGGAGTATGCGAGCAGTACTTC; CDR3 protein: CASSQSYRGVCEQYF
V gene: TRBV7-9; J gene: TRBJ2-3; clone size: few; D gene: -; CDR3 DNA: TGTGCCAGCAGCCCACGGCTGGACTACACAGATACGCAGTATTTT; CDR3 protein: CASSPRLDYTDTQYF
V gene: TRBV5-5; J gene: TRBJ1-3; clone size: few; D gene: -; CDR3 DNA: TGTGCCAGCAGCCCGAGGACCCTGAACACCATATATTTT; CDR3 protein: CASSPRTLNTIYF
V gene: TRBV29-1; J gene: TRBJ1-1; clone size: -; D gene: TRBD1; CDR3 DNA: TGCAGCGTTAGGACAGGTGCGAACACTGAAGCTTTCTTT; CDR3 protein: CSVRTGANTEAFF
V gene: TRBV5-1; J gene: TRBJ2-1; clone size: many; D gene: -; CDR3 DNA: TGCGCCAGCAGCTTGGGGCAGGCTAGCTCCTACAATGAGCAGTTCTTC; CDR3 protein: CASSLGQASSYNEQFF
V gene: TRBV6-2/TRBV6-3; J gene: TRBJ2-7; clone size: many; D gene: -; CDR3 DNA: TGTGCCAGCAGTTATCTGGACCCGAGCTCCTACGAGCAGTACTTC; CDR3 protein: CASSYLDPSSYEQYF
V gene: TRBV6-1; J gene: TRBJ1-2; clone size: -; D gene: TRBD1; CDR3 DNA: TGTGCCAGCAGTCTGGACAGGTTCAGCTATGGCTACACCTTC; CDR3 protein: CASSLDRFSYGYTF
V gene: TRBV7-2; J gene: TRBJ2-4; clone size: many; D gene: -; CDR3 DNA: TGTGCCAGCAGCTTAGGAGGAGGTGTCAACATTCAGTACTTC; CDR3 protein: CASSLGGGVNIQYF
V gene: TRBV27; J gene: TRBJ2-7; clone size: many; D gene: TRBD1; CDR3 DNA: TGTGCCAGCAGTTCCTACGTCTCCGGGACAGACTACGAGCAGTACTTC; CDR3 protein: CASSSYVSGTDYEQYF
V gene: TRBV7-6; J gene: TRBJ2-1; clone size: many; D gene: -; CDR3 DNA: TGTGCCAGCAGCTTAGCTGGGGCGCTTGTCAATGAGCAGTTCTTC; CDR3 protein: CASSLAGALVNEQFF
V gene: TRBV12-3/TRBV12-4; J gene: TRBJ1-5; clone size: few; D gene: TRBD1; CDR3 DNA: TGTGCCAGCAGTTTAAGGGACAGGGGGAGCAATCAGCCCCAGCATTTT; CDR3 protein: CASSLRDRGSNQPQHF
V gene: TRBV12-3/TRBV12-4; J gene: TRBJ1-4; clone size: few; D gene: TRBD1; CDR3 DNA: TGTGCCAGCAGTTTAACAGGGGACGACTATGAAAAACTGTTTTTT; CDR3 protein: CASSLTGDDYEKLFF
V gene: TRBV7-9; J gene: TRBJ1-2; clone size: -; D gene: -; CDR3 DNA: TGTGCCAGCGGGCAGGGACTACCGAACGGCTATGGCTACACCTTC; CDR3 protein: CASGQGLPNGYGYTF
V gene: TRBV6-2/TRBV6-3; J gene: TRBJ2-3; clone size: few; D gene: -; CDR3 DNA: TGTGCCAGCAGTTACTTCCATAGGAGCGGGCGGACCACAGATACGCAGTATTTT; CDR3 protein: CASSYFHRSGRTTDTQYF
V gene: TRBV10-3; J gene: TRBJ2-1; clone size: few; D gene: TRBD2; CDR3 DNA: TGTGCCATCAGTGCCGGGACTAGCGGGACGAATGAGCAGTTCTTC; CDR3 protein: CAISAGTSGTNEQFF
V gene: TRBV6-6; J gene: TRBJ2-5; clone size: few; D gene: -; CDR3 DNA: TGTGCCAGCAGCTTCAGGGGCCAAGAGACCCAGTACTTC; CDR3 protein: CASSFRGQETQYF
V gene: TRBV29-1; J gene: TRBJ2-3; clone size: -; D gene: TRBD1; CDR3 DNA: TGCAGCTTCGGACAGGGGGCCTCTGTGGATACGCAGTATTTT; CDR3 protein: CSFGQGASVDTQYF
V gene: TRBV5-1; J gene: TRBJ2-1; clone size: many; D gene: TRBD2; CDR3 DNA: TGCGCCAGCAGCCCCGGGACTAGCGGACGGGGTGAGCAGTTCTTC; CDR3 protein: CASSPGTSGRGEQFF
V gene: TRBV5-6; J gene: TRBJ2-2; clone size: -; D gene: -; CDR3 DNA: TGTGCCAGCAGCTGGACTCCAAACGATTTTACCGGGGAGCTGTTTTTT; CDR3 protein: CASSWTPNDFTGELFF